The rows below give T cell receptor beta chains drawn from one sample of a study of T cell repertoires in cytomegalovirus infection. No cognate antigen is known for these TCRs. TCRdb processed the reads anew with MiXCR; each CDR3 protein has one entry. This sample has roughly 700,000 distinct CDR3 sequences, with 30% to 35% found just once. The source material was cultured PBMCs, sampled from culture after CMV antigen stimulation. The receptor set was obtained from a human donor in good health (CMV status not recorded). Some clones in this sample may be carry-over from other donors' samples. CDR3s include the opening cysteine and the closing phenylalanine or tryptophan. D genes are given only for firm matches. Expanded clones are given a class, and other clones once, few, many or no size at all.

TRBD2	-	TRBV20-1	TRBJ2-3	CSAESGAVTDTQYF	TGCAGTGCTGAGAGCGGGGCCGTCACAGATACGCAGTATTTT
-	-	TRBV20-1	TRBJ2-3	CSARKRGTDTQYF	TGCAGTGCTAGGAAAAGGGGCACAGATACGCAGTATTTT
TRBD1	-	TRBV29-1	TRBJ2-7	CSVEPGTGSPYEQYF	TGCAGCGTTGAACCCGGGACAGGGTCGCCCTACGAGCAGTACTTC
TRBD1	few	TRBV5-4	TRBJ2-1	CASSLKLTGGAHEQFF	TGTGCCAGCAGCTTGAAGCTCACAGGGGGCGCACATGAGCAGTTCTTC
TRBD1	-	TRBV5-4	TRBJ1-2	CASSPTGQVIYGYTF	TGTGCCAGCAGTCCTACGGGACAGGTGATCTATGGCTACACCTTC
-	-	TRBV4-1	TRBJ2-7	CASSRDSGATSSYEQYF	TGTGCCAGCAGCCGAGACTCGGGGGCCACCAGCTCCTACGAGCAGTACTTC
-	few	TRBV7-6	TRBJ2-6	CASSFGGDPGANVLTF	TGTGCCAGCAGCTTCGGTGGGGATCCTGGGGCCAACGTCCTGACTTTC
-	-	TRBV7-6	TRBJ1-6	CASSFSARDSPLHF	TGTGCCAGCAGCTTTTCCGCCCGGGATTCACCCCTCCACTTT
-	few	TRBV19	TRBJ2-1	CATFGGWENNEQFF	TGTGCCACCTTTGGCGGGTGGGAGAACAATGAGCAGTTCTTC
-	-	TRBV2	TRBJ1-4	CASRRIGRGRATNEKLFF	TGTGCCAGCAGGCGGATTGGACGGGGAAGGGCAACTAATGAAAAACTGTTTTTT
TRBD2	-	TRBV7-8	TRBJ2-5	CASSFPGGGETQYF	TGTGCCAGCAGCTTCCCCGGGGGAGGGGAGACCCAGTACTTC
TRBD2	many	TRBV7-2	TRBJ2-3	CASTLSGITDTQYF	TGTGCCAGCACCCTAAGCGGGATCACAGATACGCAGTATTTT
TRBD2	-	TRBV7-9	TRBJ2-1	CASSSYSGSDNEQFF	TGTGCCAGCAGTTCCTATAGCGGGAGTGACAATGAGCAGTTCTTC
-	few	TRBV7-6	TRBJ1-1	CASSLGDGLAEAFF	TGTGCCAGCAGCTTAGGGGACGGTCTCGCTGAAGCTTTCTTT
-	few	TRBV7-6	TRBJ2-5	CASSLVLGTQYF	TGTGCCAGCAGCTTAGTCCTCGGGACCCAGTACTTC
-	few	TRBV4-1	TRBJ1-2	CASSLDASGIYGYTF	TGCGCCAGCAGCCTCGACGCCTCGGGTATCTATGGCTACACCTTC
TRBD1	-	TRBV7-9	TRBJ1-2	CASSYLQRGPGGYTF	TGTGCCAGCAGCTACCTTCAAAGGGGGCCGGGCGGCTACACCTTC
-	-	TRBV2	TRBJ1-2	CASSESRDGGYTF	TGTGCCAGCAGTGAAAGCAGGGACGGTGGCTACACCTTC
-	few	TRBV11-2	TRBJ2-7	CASSRAQSGSEQYF	TGTGCCAGCAGCCGAGCCCAGTCCGGGAGCGAGCAGTACTTC
-	many	TRBV7-2	TRBJ1-4	CASSPTGTSNEKLFF	TGTGCCAGCAGCCCAACCGGGACATCGAATGAAAAACTGTTTTTT
-	-	TRBV7-6	TRBJ2-2	CASSPRWGTGELFF	TGTGCCAGCAGCCCCCGGTGGGGCACCGGGGAGCTGTTTTTT